This record covers a single T cell receptor beta chain. Its specific antigen is unknown. Base qualities are not at hand, and no much larger clone is one base apart. Whole blood was collected in K2EDTA tubes by collaborating institutions according to the institutions' own protocols. For TCRbeta analysis, collaborator samples were shipped as frozen whole blood, as isolated PBMCs, or as DNA extracted from either sample type. TCRbeta CDR3 regions were amplified from genomic DNA by means of the immunoSEQ Assay, a bias-controlled multiplex PCR. As for the original processing: The number of nucleated cells in each sample was estimated from the amplification of reference gene primers within the assay. To quantify the absolute abundance of each unique TCRbeta CDR3 rearrangement, sequence reads were collapsed and filtered. For each sample, productive Simpson clonality was calculated as the square root of Simpson's diversity index over productive rearrangements. As stored in TCRdb, this immuneACCESS dataset retains in-frame rearrangements with V and J assigned. A fraction of the clones does not appear; measured against another copy, unresolved V genes explain less than half of the discrepancy, and the remainder lacks a known reason. That table gives V, J and clone size, and the DNA gave D and trimming. The sample data list under 75,000 clones, and 89% of these were observed just once. In total, the top ten clones hold around 8.7% of the sample.

This sample was taken from a study of blood T cell repertoires in COVID-19 (TCRdb year 2020). For the study in its entirety: Samples covering the acute and convalescent phases of COVID-19 were provided by collaborators in the United States, Italy and Spain. Where available, HLA class I and class II types were taken from metadata supplied by the sample provider and were not determined by assay-based typing. A de-identified subject ID, COVID-19 status, age in years and sex were almost always included in the sample metadata. The prospective study material was composed of cDNA or gDNA derived from T cells, B-cell-depleted T cells, or PBMCs. Subjects who had been exposed to COVID-19, were actively infected with it, or had recovered from it provided the deeply sampled blood TCRbeta repertoires that made up the dataset. The samples were drawn from the first 160 participants of the ongoing ImmuneRACE study and from 950 to 1,500 subjects provided by 6 global collaborators. The repertoires were released in a freely available public database intended as a resource for research on the immune response to SARS-CoV-2. Points the paper makes about the study in general: The amount of clinical and demographic metadata varied by source and participant and was provided uncurated.

V was cut back by 2 bases and J by 4 bases, leaving a gap of 8 bases between them. The cysteine opens and the phenylalanine closes a CDR3 of 13 amino acids. Just CDR3 DNA is preserved here, 39 bases in frame from base 1. CDR1 and CDR2, per the germline V gene (reference sequence), are SEHNR and FQNEAQ. The sequence was obtained from a man over 45 with active COVID-19. Material for sequencing was peripheral blood. The chain employs TRBV7-9 and TRBJ1-2; TRBD1 is possibly the D segment (6 matching bases). This receptor carries the CDR3 CASSLPGAYGYTF. The nucleotides are TGTGCCAGCAGCTTACCAGGGGCCTATGGCTACACCTTC.